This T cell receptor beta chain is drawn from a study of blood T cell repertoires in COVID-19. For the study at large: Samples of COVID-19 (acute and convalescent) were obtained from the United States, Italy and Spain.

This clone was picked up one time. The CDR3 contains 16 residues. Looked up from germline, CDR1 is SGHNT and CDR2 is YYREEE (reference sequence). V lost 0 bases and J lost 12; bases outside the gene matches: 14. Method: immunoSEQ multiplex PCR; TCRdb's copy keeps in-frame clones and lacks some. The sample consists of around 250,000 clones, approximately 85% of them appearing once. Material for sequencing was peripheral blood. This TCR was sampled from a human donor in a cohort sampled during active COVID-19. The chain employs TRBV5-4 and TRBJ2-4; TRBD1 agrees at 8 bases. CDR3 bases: TGTGCCAGCAGCTTGGAAAAGACAGGGGCACTACGGGATCAGTACTTC. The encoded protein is CASSLEKTGALRDQYF.